This record concerns one TCR beta chain sequence. This entry belongs to a study of technical replicates of blood from several donors. Method: immunoSEQ multiplex PCR; TCRdb's copy keeps in-frame clones and lacks some. The sample records about 62,000 clones, about 90% being singletons. The CDR3 totals 12 residues. The receptor's source is a human donor in good health. Some clones in this sample may be carry-over from other donors' samples. The rearrangement uses TRBV21-1 and TRBJ1-5; the table's TRBD1 call for D was not verified on the DNA. TRBV21-1 is a known pseudogene. Sequenced: PBMCs. This CDR3 is CARPLPGQATDF. The CDR3 DNA is TGTGCCAGGCCACTCCCGGGACAGGCCACAGATTTT.